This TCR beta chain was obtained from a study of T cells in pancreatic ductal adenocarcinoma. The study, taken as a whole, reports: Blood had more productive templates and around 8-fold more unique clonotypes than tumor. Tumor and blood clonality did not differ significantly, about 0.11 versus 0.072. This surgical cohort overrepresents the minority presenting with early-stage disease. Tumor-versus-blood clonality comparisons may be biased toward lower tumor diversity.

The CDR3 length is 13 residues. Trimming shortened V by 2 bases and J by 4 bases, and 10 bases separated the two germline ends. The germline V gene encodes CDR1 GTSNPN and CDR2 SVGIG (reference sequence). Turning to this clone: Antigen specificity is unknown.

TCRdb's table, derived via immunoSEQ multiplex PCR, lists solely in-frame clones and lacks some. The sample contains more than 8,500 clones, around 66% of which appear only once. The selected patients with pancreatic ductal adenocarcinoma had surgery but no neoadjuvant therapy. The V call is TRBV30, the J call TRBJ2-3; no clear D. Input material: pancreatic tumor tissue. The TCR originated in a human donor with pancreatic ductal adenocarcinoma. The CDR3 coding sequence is TGTGCCTGGAGTAGAACAACTTCAGATACGCAGTATTTT. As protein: CAWSRTTSDTQYF.